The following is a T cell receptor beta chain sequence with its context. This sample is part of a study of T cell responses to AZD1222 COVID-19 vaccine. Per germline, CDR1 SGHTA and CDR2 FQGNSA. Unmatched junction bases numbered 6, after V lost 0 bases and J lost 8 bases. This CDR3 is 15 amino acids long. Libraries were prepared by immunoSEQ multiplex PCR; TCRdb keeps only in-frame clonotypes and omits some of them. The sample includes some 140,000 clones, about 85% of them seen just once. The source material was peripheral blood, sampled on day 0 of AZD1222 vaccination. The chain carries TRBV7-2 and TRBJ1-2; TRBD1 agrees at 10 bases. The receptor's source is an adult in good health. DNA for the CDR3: TGTGCCAGCAGCTTAGCAGGAGACAGGGGGCACGGCTACACCTTC. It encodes CASSLAGDRGHGYTF.